Below, 6 T cell receptor beta chains from the same sample are listed, as sequenced in a study of shared clonotypes between healthy human individuals. Method: immunoSEQ multiplex PCR; TCRdb's copy keeps in-frame clones and lacks some. The table includes around 1.1 million clones, about 72% detected once. The sequenced sample was memory CD4+ T cells from PBMCs. Subset in this sample: CD45RA-negative fraction. Every receptor here comes from a man between 18 and 29 years old in good health. Some clones in this sample may be carry-over from other donors' samples.

The chain recombines TRBV27 with TRBJ2-2; TRBD2 agrees at 7 bases. Germline V lookup: CDR1 MNHEY, CDR2 SMNVEV (reference sequence). The CDR3 spans 18 residues. V shed 5 bases, J shed 2 bases, and the junction held 14 bases outside the gene matches. The CDR3 reads CASSRYGVWGGNTGELFF. In nucleotides, the CDR3 is TGTGCCAGCAGTCGATACGGGGTCTGGGGGGGTAACACCGGGGAGCTGTTTTTT.

CDR3 nucleotide sequence: TGTGCCAGCAGCGTAGGTTTCGGGACTAGCGGCTACGAGCAGTACTTC. Its protein product is CASSVGFGTSGYEQYF. V usage is TRBV7-2 and J usage is TRBJ2-7, with 11 nucleotides matching TRBD2. This CDR3 comprises 16 residues. The germline gives CDR1 SGHTA, CDR2 FQGNSA. V was pared by 5 bases and J by 3 bases, with 9 bases of the junction left unmatched.

This clone was observed a few times. The chain is built from TRBV27 and TRBJ1-1, with 7 bases lining up with TRBD1. The trim removed 5 bases at V and 5 bases at J, leaving 8 bases unmatched. The CDR3 is 14 residues long. CDR1 is MNHEY, CDR2 SMNVEV, per germline (reference sequence). CDR3: CASSAQQGWTEAFF. The DNA of the CDR3 is TGTGCCAGCAGTGCACAACAGGGGTGGACTGAAGCTTTCTTT.

The CDR3 DNA is TGCGCCAGCAGCTTAACACCGGAGGGAGGGGCCAACGTCCTGACTTTC. Translating it yields CASSLTPEGGANVLTF. The V and J genes are TRBV5-1 and TRBJ2-6; tentative D call: TRBD2 (6 bases). Germline values: CDR1 SGHRS, CDR2 YFSETQ. The CDR3 runs 16 residues. Deletions cut 2 bases from V and 4 bases from J, with 13 bases between.

On this clone: Distinct nucleotide sequences in the sample also encode this CDR3. This chain uses TRBV10-3 with TRBJ2-7; the D gene is possibly TRBD2 (5 bases). The ends were cut back, 0 bases at V and 1 base at J, with 7 bases in the middle. The germline gives CDR1 ENHRY, CDR2 SYGVKD. CDR3 size: 14 residues. The CDR3 sequence is CAISESSGSYEQYF. In nucleotides, the CDR3 is TGTGCCATCAGTGAGTCGAGCGGTTCCTACGAGCAGTACTTC.

This clone was seen repeatedly, ten times or more. The gene calls are TRBV7-9 and TRBJ1-3, with D unresolved. The germline V gene has CDR1 SEHNR and CDR2 FQNEAQ (reference sequence). Deletions cut 1 base from V and 8 bases from J, with 12 bases between. This CDR3 spans 14 amino acids. The DNA of the CDR3 is TGTGCCAGCAGCTTAGGGGGTTTTCCGGACACCATATATTTT. Encoded protein: CASSLGGFPDTIYF. The full variable domain, completed using reference TRBV7-9 and TRBJ1-3, is DTGVSQNPRHKITKRGQNVTFRCDPISEHNRLYWYRQTLGQGPEFLTYFQNEAQLEKSRLLSDRFSAERPKGSFSTLEIQRTEQGDSAMYLCASSLGGFPDTIYFGEGSWLTVV.